The 14 T cell receptor beta chains reported below all come from one sample, sequenced in a study of T cell responses to AZD1222 COVID-19 vaccine. Measured with immunoSEQ multiplex PCR; TCRdb has only the in-frame clones, and not every one. Here the sample spans roughly 120,000 clones, approximately 90% being singletons. Specimen: peripheral blood, collected 28 days after the second AZD1222 dose. These receptors originate from an adult who received the AZD1222 COVID-19 vaccine.

The chain links TRBV19 to TRBJ2-1; no firm D call. The germline CDR1 and CDR2 sequences are LNHDA and SQIVND (reference sequence). The CDR3 runs to 11 residues. V lost 10 bases to trimming and J lost 2 bases, with 6 bases between them. CDR3 sequence reads: CATSTYNEQFF. For the CDR3, the DNA is TGTGCCACTTCTACCTACAATGAGCAGTTCTTC.

V gene TRBV19 combines with J gene TRBJ2-1; TRBD2 aligns across 14 bases. The germline CDR1 and CDR2 sequences are LNHDA and SQIVND (reference sequence). The CDR3 sequence is 16 residues long. The ends lost 7 bases at V and 4 bases at J; junction bases unmatched: 6. Here the CDR3 reads CASKFRLAGGYNEQFF. CDR3 in DNA: TGTGCCAGTAAGTTCCGACTAGCGGGAGGGTACAATGAGCAGTTCTTC.

This chain joins TRBV2 and TRBJ1-6; D perhaps matches TRBD1 (5 bases). Germline loops: CDR1 SNHLY, CDR2 FYNNEI. Deletions cut 2 bases from V and 10 bases from J, with 12 bases between. This CDR3 region has 14 residues. CDR3 sequence: CASSEWQGRSPLHF. For the CDR3, the DNA is TGTGCCAGCAGTGAATGGCAGGGTCGATCACCCCTCCACTTT.

This clone occurred once. This chain connects TRBV28 to TRBJ2-7, with TRBD1 matching 9 bases. In germline, CDR1 is MDHEN, CDR2 SYDVKM. Trimming cost V 6 bases and J 5 bases; bases outside gene matches: 17. The CDR3 totals 17 residues. CDR3 sequence (DNA): TGTGCCAGCAGCCTACGACCACCGGGACAGGGACACAACGAGCAGTACTTC. Protein sequence: CASSLRPPGQGHNEQYF.

The rearrangement uses TRBV4-1 and TRBJ2-3, with 9 bases that match TRBD2. Trimming removed 3 bases from V and 0 bases from J; junction bases left unmatched: 10. CDR1 and CDR2 from the germline V gene are MGHRA and YSYEKL. CDR3 length: 18 amino acids. This CDR3 is CASSHRTSGGPSTDTQYF. In DNA form, the CDR3 reads TGCGCCAGCAGCCATCGGACGAGCGGGGGGCCTAGCACAGATACGCAGTATTTT.

The rearrangement links TRBV28 to TRBJ1-6; 7 positions match TRBD1. The CDR3 is 16 amino acids. Germline V gives CDR1 MDHEN, CDR2 SYDVKM. V lost 1 base, J lost 7 bases, and 7 bases stayed unmatched. The DNA for the CDR3 is TGTGCCAGCAGTTTATCTCTGGGACAGCCCAATTCACCCCTCCACTTT. Translated, it gives CASSLSLGQPNSPLHF.

The gene calls are TRBV4-1 and TRBJ1-2, with a weak D call TRBD1 (5 bases). The CDR3 totals 15 residues. The V and J ends lost 3 bases and 4 bases respectively, with 15 bases between them. Looked up from germline, CDR1 is MGHRA and CDR2 is YSYEKL. The CDR3, as DNA: TGCGCCAGCAGCCATGACCACGGGACGGCCTATGGCTACACCTTC. Its protein is CASSHDHGTAYGYTF.

The chain has TRBV19 and TRBJ1-1, with 7 bases fitting TRBD1. The CDR3 runs 14 residues. The trim removed 4 bases at V and 7 bases at J, leaving 9 bases unmatched. Germline-derived CDR1 and CDR2 are LNHDA and SQIVND (reference sequence). The CDR3 DNA reads TGTGCCAGTAGTAGGGATACAGGGGCTTATGAAGCTTTCTTT. This encodes CASSRDTGAYEAFF.

V gene TRBV6-5 combines with J gene TRBJ1-1, with 7 bases matching TRBD1. This CDR3 has 13 residues. Trimming at V came to 2 bases and at J to 10 bases, leaving 7 bases not matched to a gene. From germline, CDR1 is MNHEY and CDR2 SVGAGI. CDR3 amino acids: CASSYAQPGGAFF. Written as DNA, the CDR3 is TGTGCCAGCAGTTACGCCCAACCAGGGGGAGCTTTCTTT.

CDR3 protein: CASSQSVPLNYGYTF. The CDR3 DNA reads as TGTGCCAGCAGCCAGAGTGTCCCCTTGAACTATGGCTACACCTTC. This chain uses TRBV3-1 (or the pseudogene TRBV3-2) with TRBJ1-2; D not certain. The CDR3 totals 15 residues. Germline CDR1 reads LGHDT; CDR2 reads YNNKEL (reference sequence). V lost 3 bases to trimming and J lost 2 bases, with 13 bases between them.

A single count supports this clone. The chain carries TRBV2 and TRBJ1-5; 9 bases are shared with TRBD1. Germline V CDR1 and CDR2: SNHLY, FYNNEI. With V trimmed by 10 bases and J by 5 bases, 6 bases remained unmatched. The CDR3 is 13 amino acids. CDR3 bases: TGTGCCACCTCGGGACAGGGCGATCAGCCCCAGCATTTT. Translating it yields CATSGQGDQPQHF.

J is TRBJ1-1 and V is TRBV5-1; 11 positions agree with TRBD1. With 4 bases clipped from V and 2 bases from J, the junction kept 7 bases outside the gene matches. This CDR3 spans 16 amino acids. Germline CDR1 reads SGHRS; CDR2 reads YFSETQ. Written as DNA, the CDR3 is TGCGCCAGCAGCCTGCGGACAGGGGGCTTAAACACTGAAGCTTTCTTT. Encoded protein: CASSLRTGGLNTEAFF. The whole variable domain, remainder taken from reference TRBV5-1 and TRBJ1-1, is KAGVTQTPRYLIKTRGQQVTLSCSPISGHRSVSWYQQTPGQGLQFLFEYFSETQRNKGNFPGRFSGRQFSNSRSEMNVSTLELGDSALYLCASSLRTGGLNTEAFFGQGTRLTVV.

The rearrangement uses TRBV3-1 (or the pseudogene TRBV3-2) and TRBJ1-1, with D hard to call. The V gene lost 6 bases and the J gene lost 1 base, with 9 bases spanning the gap. This CDR3 is built from 13 residues. Germline CDR1 LGHDT, CDR2 YNNKEL (reference sequence). CDR3 bases: TGTGCCAGCAGAGAAACAGAGAACACTGAAGCTTTCTTT. Translated, it gives CASRETENTEAFF.

This chain uses TRBV12-5 with TRBJ1-1; tentatively, D is TRBD1 (5 bases). Germline CDR1 and CDR2: LGHNT and FRNRAP. This CDR3 is 13 amino acids long. Trimming cost V 5 bases and J 5 bases, with 12 bases left between them. The CDR3 sequence: CASGTGGWTEAFF. In DNA form, the CDR3 reads TGTGCTAGTGGTACGGGGGGATGGACTGAAGCTTTCTTT.